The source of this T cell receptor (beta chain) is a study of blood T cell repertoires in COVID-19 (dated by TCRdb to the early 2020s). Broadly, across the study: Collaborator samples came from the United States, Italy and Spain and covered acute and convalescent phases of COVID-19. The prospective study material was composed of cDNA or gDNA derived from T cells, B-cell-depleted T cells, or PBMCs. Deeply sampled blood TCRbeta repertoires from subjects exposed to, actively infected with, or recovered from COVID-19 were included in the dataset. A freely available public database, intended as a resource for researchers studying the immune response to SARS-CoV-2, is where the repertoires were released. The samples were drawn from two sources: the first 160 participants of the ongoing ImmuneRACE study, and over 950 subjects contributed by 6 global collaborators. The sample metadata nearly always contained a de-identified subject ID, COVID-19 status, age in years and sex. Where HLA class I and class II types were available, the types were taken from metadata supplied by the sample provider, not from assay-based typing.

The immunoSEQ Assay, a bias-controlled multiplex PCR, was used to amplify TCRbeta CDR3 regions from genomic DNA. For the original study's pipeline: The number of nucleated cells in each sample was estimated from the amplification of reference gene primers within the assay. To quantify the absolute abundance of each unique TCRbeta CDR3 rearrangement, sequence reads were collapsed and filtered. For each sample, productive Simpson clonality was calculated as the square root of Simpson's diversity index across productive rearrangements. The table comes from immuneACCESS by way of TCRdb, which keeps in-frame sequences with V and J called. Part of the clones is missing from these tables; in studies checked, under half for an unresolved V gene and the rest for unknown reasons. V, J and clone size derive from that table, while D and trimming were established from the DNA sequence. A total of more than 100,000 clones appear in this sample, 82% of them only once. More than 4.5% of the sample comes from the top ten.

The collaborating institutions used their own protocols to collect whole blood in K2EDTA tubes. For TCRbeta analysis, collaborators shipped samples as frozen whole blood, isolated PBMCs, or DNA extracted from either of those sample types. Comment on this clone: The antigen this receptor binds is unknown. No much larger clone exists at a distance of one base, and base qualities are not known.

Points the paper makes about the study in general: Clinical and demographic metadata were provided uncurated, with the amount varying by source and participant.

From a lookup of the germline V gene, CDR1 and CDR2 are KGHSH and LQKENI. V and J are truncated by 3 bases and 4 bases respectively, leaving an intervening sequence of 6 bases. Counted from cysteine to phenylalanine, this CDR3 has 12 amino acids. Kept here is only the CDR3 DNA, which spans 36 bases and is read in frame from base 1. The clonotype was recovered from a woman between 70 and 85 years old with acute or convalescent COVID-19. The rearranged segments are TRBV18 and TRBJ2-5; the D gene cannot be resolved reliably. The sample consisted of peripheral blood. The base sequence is TGTGCCAGCTCACCGGGCTTAGAGACCCAGTACTTC. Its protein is CASSPGLETQYF. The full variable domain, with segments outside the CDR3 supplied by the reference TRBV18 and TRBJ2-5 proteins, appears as NAGVMQNPRHLVRRRGQEARLRCSPMKGHSHVYWYRQLPEEGLKFMVYLQKENIIDESGMPKERFSAEFPKEGPSILRIQQVVRGDSAAYFCASSPGLETQYFGPGTRLLVL.